This record covers a single TCR beta chain. Its antigen specificity is not known. Nothing much larger sits one base from this clone, and base qualities are not available. The data stem from a study of cytomegalovirus exposure and HLA in healthy donors (dated by TCRdb to the late 2010s). Describing the broader study: In an earlier analysis of around 540 of the donors, 250 to 300 Gb of sequence data and approximately 120 million unique TCR beta sequences from 180 million or so T cells were reported. Approximately 310 gigabases of sequencing data and approximately 84 million unique TCR sequences were included in an early release covering around 650 HLA-typed donors. Of the roughly 430 genotyped donors, about 80% fell in the genetic ancestry cluster associated with self-reported Caucasian donors. The study aimed to test whether signatures of past pathogen exposure could be identified by cataloging public T cell receptors. The study profiled the T cell repertoires of 666 subjects by immunosequencing and related them to cytomegalovirus serostatus. Besides the first cohort of under 700 subjects, a separate validation cohort made up of roughly 120 different subjects was used. High-throughput TCR immunosequencing, statistical association of individual TCRs with disease status, and machine learning were combined to predict cytomegalovirus infection status. A later analysis re-examined previously published TCR beta repertoires from 600 to 700 donors and added high-resolution HLA genotyping to investigate patterns of TCR occurrence. Rather than using new phenotypic data, the later analysis identified candidate immune exposures from TCR beta sequences and from how often those sequences occurred across donors. An earlier analysis of approximately 500 of the donors applied high-throughput TCR beta sequencing to assess whether each TCR beta V gene segment acted as functional or pseudogenic. Donor age, sex, ethnicity and CMV serostatus were compiled together with the repertoire data. A later genetic analysis used genome-wide SNP genotypes for 398 of the 666 donors, treating that subset as a discovery cohort. Every repertoire in the discovery cohort had been generated on one and the same sequencing platform. Class I and class II HLA loci were covered by the typing at four-digit resolution. The number of typed donors differed by locus: about 629-630 for A, B, C, DRB1 and DQB1; approximately 530 for DQA1; some 590 for DPA1; and some 470 for DPB1. Roughly five DR-DQ haplotypes were treated as single units for association and clustering because of strong linkage in the cohort. Among 300 to 500 genotyped donors of the cohort, an average of approximately 200,000 unique TCR beta nucleotide sequences was sequenced per donor, of which roughly 17% were non-productive. General conclusions and limits of the study: Because the 87-base-pair reads could not distinguish some IMGT-functional V segments, including TRBV6-2 and TRBV6-3, those segments were excluded. The authors suggested that the approach could potentially be generalized to other disease states and immunological phenotypes. A further reported finding was that TCR beta sequences accurately predicted the HLA-A and HLA-B alleles for most subjects in the first cohort. Correlated functional status among segregating V segments might reflect linkage disequilibrium, but an unknown experimental factor could not be ruled out. A later analysis reported that several top co-occurrence clusters appeared linked to parvovirus B19, influenza, CMV and Epstein-Barr virus. About 15 rarely observed V segments, including chromosome 9 orphons, were excluded from the earlier analysis of approximately 500 of the donors because counts were too low. Compared with the 666-donor mean, donors in an Asian-associated ancestry cluster had fewer N-insertions in productive TCRs, according to a later genetic analysis. When HLA alleles, especially DR and DQ, strongly co-occurred, TCR associations were difficult to assign to individual alleles. An association between a missense DCLRE1C variant and V-gene and J-gene trimming of TCR beta chains was found in a later genetic analysis and replicated in an independent cohort. The cohort was sequenced for TCR beta chains only, and without alpha or paired-chain data the features that could be detected were limited. Roughly uniform sequencing depth across donors was assumed in presence/absence analyses, although this assumption may not hold. The classifier was reported to diagnose cytomegalovirus status with high specificity and sensitivity in both the original cohort and the validation cohort. Broadly in line with IMGT annotations, most TCR beta V segments showed up in productive rearrangements about 90% or about 30% of the time in an earlier analysis of roughly 590 of the donors. A cluster of highly shared sequence variants was judged likely to represent a technical artifact of the sequencing pipeline. In a later analysis, most CMV-associated TCR beta chains were found to appear HLA-restricted, with HLA associations seemingly driven largely by CMV exposure. Because some donors lacked HLA typing at each locus, the association tests relied only on the typed subset. In a later analysis, the rate of TCR association differed among HLA loci, with DRB1 alleles having the most associated TCRs and HLA-C alleles having the fewest. Three of the identified cytomegalovirus-associated TCR beta chains were confirmed in vitro to be specific for cytomegalovirus antigens. Compared with equally common non-associated chains, HLA-associated TCR beta chains in a later analysis were more clonally expanded and had lower generation probabilities. A later analysis associated about 17,000 TCR beta sequences with specific HLA alleles at a false discovery rate of 0.05. Across donors, most TCR sequences were observed very rarely, whereas some public TCRs were present in many individuals. The only immune exposure information available for the cohort was CMV serostatus. In the study, about 150 TCR beta chains were listed as associated with cytomegalovirus.

Libraries were constructed by the immunoSEQ multiplex PCR assay. The multiplex PCR relied on a mix of 60 forward primers for TCR Vbeta segments and 13 reverse primers for TCR Jbeta segments. Amplification of the CDR3 region of rearranged TCR beta genes was performed with a multiplex PCR assay on genomic DNA. On the Illumina HiSeq System, the amplified TCR beta libraries were sequenced as 87-base-pair reads. Per the source publication's procedure: In a later analysis, 80 million or so unique TCR beta chains were counted across the 500 to 700 repertoires, and roughly 9.9 million of these chains were shared by at least two donors. To remove PCR and sequencing errors, raw reads were error-corrected and collapsed into unique sequences using a nearest-neighbor algorithm that merged closely related sequences. Alignment of CDR3 sequences to IMGT reference sequences was used to assign V, D and J gene segments. For a sequence to be retained, at least a six-nucleotide match to both a V gene segment and a J gene segment was required. A rearrangement counted as productive if the CDR3 had no stop codons and remained in frame with V and J, and every other rearrangement counted as non-productive. Following IMGT convention, CDR3 was defined as the stretch from the second conserved V-encoded cysteine to the conserved J-encoded phenylalanine. Sequences without an unambiguous match to a single V gene segment were excluded from the earlier analysis of about 600 of the donors. In an earlier analysis of approximately 610 of the donors, V segments were called functional above 56.7% productive rearrangements and were called segregating when the between-donor standard deviation exceeded 5%. A statistical classification framework was developed to diagnose cytomegalovirus status using the catalog of TCR beta chain sequences. In a later analysis, TCR nucleotide sequences were compared against IMGT/GENE-DB human TR gene sequences so that V and J genes could be assigned. In a later analysis, CDR3 sequences and most-parsimonious VDJ recombination scenarios were assigned using the TCRdist pipeline. In a later analysis, each TCR beta chain was defined by its CDR3 amino acid sequence together with its V-gene family, and reads lacking a unique V-gene family were excluded. In a later analysis, approximately 590 highly shared, low-generation-probability nucleotide sequences were removed to address suspected cross-contamination and a sequencing artifact. A later analysis calculated a clonal expansion index for each public chain from normalized within-repertoire ranks of inferred template counts. In a later analysis, generation probabilities were computed using a VDJ recombination model fitted to out-of-frame rearrangements, and the results were checked against IGoR. In a later analysis, TCR-TCR, TCR-HLA and TCR-CMV co-occurrence was scored with hypergeometric tests, and a repertoire-size bias correction was applied to TCR pairs. False discovery rates were estimated in a later analysis by permuting HLA or CMV assignments 20 times. In a later analysis, co-occurring TCRs were grouped using DBSCAN, and TCRdist sequence similarity was added for clustering within HLA-allele-positive subsets. Repertoires with fewer than 30,000 or more than 120,000 public chains, plus five repertoires with anomalous nucleotide sharing, were excluded from co-occurrence clustering. TCRdb took over this immuneACCESS table, retaining in-frame rearrangements with V and J assigned. Such tables are incomplete; in checked studies, under half of the missing clones stem from an unresolved V gene, and the remainder is unexplained. The DNA gave D and trimming, while V, J and clone size come from that table. The sample yields around 120,000 clones; about four fifths were counted once. The ten largest clones add up to approximately 0.93% of the sample.

The cohort was made up of about 610 healthy bone marrow donors. At the time of sampling, every cohort member was nominally healthy, though immune exposures that went unrecorded were likely present. Of the approximately 670 cohort members, 250 to 300 had positive CMV serostatus and approximately 360 had negative CMV serostatus, and CMV serostatus was not recorded for the donor. A peripheral blood sample was collected from each donor, and TCR beta sequencing was performed on peripheral blood mononuclear cells. The Qiagen DNeasy Blood Extraction Kit was used to extract genomic DNA from the blood cell samples. The CDR3 starts with the cysteine, ends with the phenylalanine, and has 15 residues. Here the CDR3 DNA is all that survives: 45 bases in frame from base 1. CDR1 and CDR2, per the germline V gene (reference sequence), are SEHNR and FQNEAQ. The germline V end is reduced by 8 bases and the J end by 3 bases; junction bases left unmatched: 12.

The sequence came from a human donor in good health. Source material: PBMCs. The receptor chain draws on TRBV7-9 and TRBJ1-2; 7 bases in the junction line up with TRBD1. For the CDR3, the sequence is CASLPPGQRYYGYTF. The DNA reads as follows: TGTGCCAGCCTACCACCGGGACAGCGTTACTATGGCTACACCTTC.